The 26 T cell receptor beta chains reported below all come from one sample, sequenced in a study of T cell changes during pregnancy in multiple sclerosis. Clones were sequenced by immunoSEQ multiplex PCR, and TCRdb holds only the in-frame ones, with some missing. Altogether approximately 96,000 clones are present, about 91% being singletons, with the ten largest covering approximately 2.4%. The sequences come from peripheral blood, collected after pregnancy. Every receptor here comes from a female donor in good health, enrolled as a control in a pregnancy study.

The rearrangement uses TRBV18 and TRBJ1-1; tentative D call: TRBD1 (5 bases). Per germline, CDR1 KGHSH and CDR2 LQKENI. V lost 2 bases and J 6 bases, leaving 10 bases between the germline ends. The CDR3 contains 13 residues. CDR3 nucleotides: TGTGCCAGCTCACCAATCGAGACAGCTGAAGCTTTCTTT. Translation gives CASSPIETAEAFF.

CDR3 sequence: CATGLAGVQETQYF. In DNA, the CDR3 is TGTGCCACCGGTCTAGCGGGAGTTCAAGAGACCCAGTACTTC. The chain is built from TRBV5-4 and TRBJ2-5; TRBD2 matches 10 bases. Germline trimming cut 9 bases from V and 2 bases from J; bases unmatched to any gene: 7. Germline CDR1 SGHNT, CDR2 YYREEE (reference sequence). This CDR3 is built from 14 residues. The whole variable domain, remainder taken from reference TRBV5-4 and TRBJ2-5, is ETGVTQSPTHLIKTRGQQVTLRCSSQSGHNTVSWYQQALGQGPQFIFQYYREEENGRGNFPPRFSGLQFPNYSSELNVNALELDDSALYLCATGLAGVQETQYFGPGTRLLVL.

The chain recombines TRBV5-5 with TRBJ2-7; 9 nucleotides line up with TRBD1. Germline CDR1 SGHKS, CDR2 YYEKEE (reference sequence). The CDR3 has 17 amino acids. V trimming: 0 bases; J trimming: 1 base; junction bases outside the gene matches: 8. The CDR3 here is CASSLEFGQGKSYEQYF. Written as DNA, the CDR3 is TGTGCCAGCAGCTTGGAGTTCGGACAGGGGAAATCCTACGAGCAGTACTTC.

The rearrangement joins TRBV4-1 to TRBJ1-1; TRBD1 is a possible D gene (5 bases). Germline CDR1 MGHRA, CDR2 YSYEKL. Trimming took off 4 bases at V and 5 bases at J, with 17 bases between the two ends. The CDR3 contains 15 residues. In nucleotides, the CDR3 is TGCGCCAGCAGCCCCCAGCGACAGCGAAATACTGAAGCTTTCTTT. Translated, it gives CASSPQRQRNTEAFF.

The chain uses TRBV11-3 and TRBJ2-3, with D hard to call. V was cut by 4 bases and J by 4 bases, with 12 bases left in between. The CDR3 contains 14 residues. Germline V gene sequence: CDR1 SGHNT, CDR2 YENEEA. CDR3 DNA: TGTGCCAGCAGCTCAGGAATTTCAGCAGATACGCAGTATTTT. Its translation: CASSSGISADTQYF.

The chain couples TRBV14 to TRBJ1-4; the D is unclear. V gave up 4 bases and J gave up 4 bases, with 16 bases separating them. The germline V gene encodes CDR1 SGHDN and CDR2 FVKESK. The CDR3 is 16 residues long. The CDR3 coding sequence is TGTGCCAGCAGCCGCCACCTAGGAGGCCTTAATGAAAAACTGTTTTTT. Encoded protein: CASSRHLGGLNEKLFF. Combining the CDR3 with reference TRBV14 and TRBJ1-4 gives the whole variable domain EAGVTQFPSHSVIEKGQTVTLRCDPISGHDNLYWYRRVMGKEIKFLLHFVKESKQDESGMPNNRFLAERTGGTYSTLKVQPAELEDSGVYFCASSRHLGGLNEKLFFGSGTQLSVL.

The rearrangement joins TRBV11-3 to TRBJ2-5; TRBD1 is a possible D gene (5 bases). This CDR3 is 14 amino acids long. Trimming left V 1 base short and J 2 bases short, with 8 bases between. Germline values: CDR1 SGHNT, CDR2 YENEEA. CDR3 nucleotide sequence: TGTGCCAGCAGCTTAGGGCAGGGACAAGAGACCCAGTACTTC. It yields the protein CASSLGQGQETQYF.

The chain joins TRBV5-1 to TRBJ1-2; the match to TRBD1 covers 9 bases. CDR1 is SGHRS, CDR2 YFSETQ, per germline. CDR3 length: 14 residues. V lost 4 bases, J lost 6 bases, and 7 bases stayed unmatched. The CDR3: CASSQWTGEDGYTF. The CDR3 nucleotides read TGCGCCAGCAGCCAATGGACAGGGGAAGATGGCTACACCTTC.

The V and J genes are TRBV5-1 and TRBJ1-6; 8 bases line up with TRBD1. This CDR3 has 14 residues. Trimming cost V 4 bases and J 8 bases; bases outside gene matches: 5. Germline V gives CDR1 SGHRS, CDR2 YFSETQ. The CDR3 DNA reads as TGCGCCAGCAGCCCGGACAGGGAAGATTCACCCCTCCACTTT. Its translation: CASSPDREDSPLHF.

The rearrangement uses TRBV10-3 and TRBJ2-7; 9 nucleotides match TRBD1. From germline, CDR1 is ENHRY and CDR2 SYGVKD. CDR3 length: 14 amino acids. V shed 6 bases, J shed 5 bases, and the junction held 8 bases outside the gene matches. The DNA of the CDR3 is TGTGCCATCAGGACCGGCGGGACAGGGAACGAGCAGTACTTC. As protein: CAIRTGGTGNEQYF.

This clone was observed once. The V call is TRBV30, the J call TRBJ1-3, with D uncertain. Trimming took off 2 bases at V and 3 bases at J, with 8 bases between the two ends. This CDR3 is 13 amino acids long. The germline CDR1 and CDR2 sequences are GTSNPN and SVGIG (reference sequence). CDR3 sequence (DNA): TGTGCCTGGAGTCAGACTGGTGGAAACACCATATATTTT. It yields the protein CAWSQTGGNTIYF.

V gene TRBV28 combines with J gene TRBJ2-7, with 12 bases lining up with TRBD1. Trimming cost V 2 bases and J 6 bases; bases outside gene matches: 5. CDR1 and CDR2 from the germline V gene are MDHEN and SYDVKM. The CDR3 is made up of 15 amino acids. The CDR3 spells CASSLAGQGASEQYF. In DNA, the CDR3 is TGTGCCAGCAGTTTAGCGGGACAGGGGGCTAGCGAGCAGTACTTC.

The V gene is TRBV13, the J gene TRBJ1-6; D uncertain. This CDR3 comprises 12 residues. Trimming stripped 1 base from V and 9 bases from J, with 4 bases between. Germline assignment: CDR1 PRHDT and CDR2 FYEKMQ (reference sequence). The chain's CDR3 is CASSLDSSPLHF. CDR3 coding DNA: TGTGCCAGCAGCTTAGACAGTTCACCCCTCCACTTT.

V usage is TRBV27 and J usage is TRBJ1-2; D may be TRBD1 (5 bases). The CDR3 has 15 amino acids. Germline V gene lookup returns CDR1 MNHEY and CDR2 SMNVEV (reference sequence). V gave up 8 bases and J gave up 3 bases, with 19 bases separating them. The CDR3: CASAGSAGEYYGYTF. CDR3 DNA: TGTGCCAGCGCAGGGTCCGCCGGCGAGTACTATGGCTACACCTTC.

The CDR3 reads CATSSPTGDQETQYF. CDR3 in DNA: TGTGCCACCAGCAGTCCCACAGGGGACCAAGAGACCCAGTACTTC. The J gene is TRBJ2-5, the V gene TRBV15, with 7 nucleotides matching TRBD1. V trimming: 3 bases; J trimming: 0 bases; junction bases outside the gene matches: 4. Germline CDR1 and CDR2: LNHNV and YYDKDF (reference sequence). This CDR3 region has 15 residues.

This sequence joins TRBV5-4 and TRBJ1-6; possibly TRBD1 for D (5 bases). Germline loops: CDR1 SGHNT, CDR2 YYREEE (reference sequence). This CDR3 has 18 amino acids. Deletions cut 2 bases from V and 0 bases from J, with 15 bases between. The CDR3 nucleotides are TGTGCCAGCAGCTTAGGGGCCCCAAAAAGCTCCTATAATTCACCCCTCCACTTT. Protein product: CASSLGAPKSSYNSPLHF. Full variable domain (rest looked up from reference TRBV5-4 and TRBJ1-6): ETGVTQSPTHLIKTRGQQVTLRCSSQSGHNTVSWYQQALGQGPQFIFQYYREEENGRGNFPPRFSGLQFPNYSSELNVNALELDDSALYLCASSLGAPKSSYNSPLHFGNGTRLTVT.

The chain recombines TRBV7-3 with TRBJ2-3; possibly TRBD2 for D (6 bases). Germline V lookup: CDR1 SGHTA, CDR2 FQGTGA. CDR3 length: 14 residues. Trimming shortened V by 4 bases and J by 3 bases, and 11 bases separated the two germline ends. Here the CDR3 DNA reads TGTGCCAGCAGCTCCTATAGCGGAACAGATACGCAGTATTTT. Its protein product is CASSSYSGTDTQYF.

The chain is built from TRBV5-8 and TRBJ2-7; TRBD1 aligns across 9 bases. The CDR3 length is 16 residues. With V trimmed by 5 bases and J by 5 bases, 14 bases remained unmatched. CDR1 and CDR2 (germline): SGHTS, YDEGEE. In nucleotides, the CDR3 is TGTGCCAGCAGATACGCAGTTGGGACAGGGATACACGAGCAGTACTTC. This encodes CASRYAVGTGIHEQYF.

This sequence joins TRBV2 and TRBJ1-1, with D perhaps matching TRBD1 (6 bases). From germline, CDR1 is SNHLY and CDR2 FYNNEI. The CDR3 extends over 14 amino acids. The V end lost 7 bases, the J end lost 0 bases, and 12 bases lay between the germline ends. This CDR3 reads CASTKGGLNTEAFF. Here the CDR3 DNA reads TGTGCCAGCACCAAAGGGGGTTTGAACACTGAAGCTTTCTTT. Full variable domain (rest looked up from reference TRBV2 and TRBJ1-1): EPEVTQTPSHQVTQMGQEVILRCVPISNHLYFYWYRQILGQKVEFLVSFYNNEISEKSEIFDDQFSVERPDGSNFTLKIRSTKLEDSAMYFCASTKGGLNTEAFFGQGTRLTVV.

The V call is TRBV9, the J call TRBJ2-1, with D perhaps TRBD2 (6 bases). The CDR3 is 13 residues long. Germline assignment: CDR1 SGDLS and CDR2 YYNGEE. V lost 4 bases, J lost 9 bases, and 14 bases lay in between. CDR3 loop: CASSQEMGGEQFF. DNA of the CDR3: TGTGCCAGCAGCCAAGAGATGGGAGGTGAGCAGTTCTTC.

This clone appeared once. The chain employs TRBV27 and TRBJ1-6; no reliable D call. The V and J ends lost 6 bases and 6 bases respectively, with 6 bases between them. CDR1 is MNHEY and CDR2 is SMNVEV in the germline V gene (reference sequence). The CDR3 extends over 12 amino acids. The CDR3 spells CASSLGNSPLHF. In nucleotides, the CDR3 is TGTGCCAGCAGCCTCGGTAATTCACCCCTCCACTTT.

The V and J genes are TRBV2 and TRBJ2-6, with D possibly matching TRBD2 (6 bases). Germline-derived CDR1 and CDR2 are SNHLY and FYNNEI. The CDR3 is 16 residues long. Trimming cost V 7 bases and J 4 bases, with 17 bases left between them. The CDR3 reads CASMEGRSPGANVLTF. The CDR3, as DNA: TGTGCCAGCATGGAGGGCAGATCTCCCGGGGCCAACGTCCTGACTTTC. Based on the CDR3 plus reference TRBV2 and TRBJ2-6, the full variable domain is EPEVTQTPSHQVTQMGQEVILRCVPISNHLYFYWYRQILGQKVEFLVSFYNNEISEKSEIFDDQFSVERPDGSNFTLKIRSTKLEDSAMYFCASMEGRSPGANVLTFGAGSRLTVL.

CDR3: CASSGTGSVGELFF. CDR3 bases: TGTGCCAGCAGTGGGACAGGTAGTGTCGGGGAGCTGTTTTTT. The V gene is TRBV6-1, the J gene TRBJ2-2, with TRBD1 matching over 7 bases. Germline CDR1 reads MNHNS; CDR2 reads SASEGT. Germline trimming cut 4 bases from V and 7 bases from J; bases unmatched to any gene: 6. The CDR3 is 14 residues long.

This chain links TRBV27 with TRBJ2-3; no clear D. CDR3 length: 14 residues. Trimming took off 5 bases at V and 1 base at J, with 10 bases between the two ends. Germline lookup yields CDR1 MNHEY and CDR2 SMNVEV (reference sequence). CDR3 loop: CASSPSAGTDTQYF. The CDR3 DNA sequence: TGTGCCAGCAGTCCTTCCGCAGGCACAGATACGCAGTATTTT.

The J gene is TRBJ1-2, the V gene TRBV28; TRBD1 matches at 7 bases. Per the germline V gene, CDR1 is MDHEN and CDR2 is SYDVKM. V trimming: 6 bases; J trimming: 4 bases; junction bases outside the gene matches: 8. This CDR3 has 14 amino acids. CDR3 protein: CASRPTGISYGYTF. The CDR3 bases are TGTGCCAGCAGACCGACAGGGATTTCCTATGGCTACACCTTC.

This clone appeared once. The gene calls are TRBV6-5 and TRBJ1-2; D possibly corresponds to TRBD1 (6 bases). Trimming took 0 bases from V and 5 from J, leaving 13 bases between them. The germline V gene has CDR1 MNHEY and CDR2 SVGAGI. This CDR3 comprises 15 residues. The CDR3 spells CASSYSSGVYYGYTF. In DNA form, the CDR3 reads TGTGCCAGCAGTTACTCGTCAGGGGTATATTATGGCTACACCTTC.